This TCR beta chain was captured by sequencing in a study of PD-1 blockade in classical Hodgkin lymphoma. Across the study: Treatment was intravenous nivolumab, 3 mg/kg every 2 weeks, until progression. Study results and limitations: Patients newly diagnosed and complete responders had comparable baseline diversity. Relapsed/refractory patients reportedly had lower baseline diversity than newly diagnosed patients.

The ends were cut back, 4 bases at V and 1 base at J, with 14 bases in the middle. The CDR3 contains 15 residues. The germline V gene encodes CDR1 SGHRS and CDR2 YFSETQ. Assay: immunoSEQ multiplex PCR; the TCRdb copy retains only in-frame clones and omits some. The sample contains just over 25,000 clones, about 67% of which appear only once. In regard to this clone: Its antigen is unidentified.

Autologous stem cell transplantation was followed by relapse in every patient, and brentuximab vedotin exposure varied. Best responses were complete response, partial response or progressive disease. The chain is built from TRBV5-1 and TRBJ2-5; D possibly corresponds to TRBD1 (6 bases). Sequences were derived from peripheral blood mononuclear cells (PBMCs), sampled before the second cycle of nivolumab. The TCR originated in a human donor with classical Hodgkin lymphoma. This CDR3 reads CASSQAGTIQETQYF. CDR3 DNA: TGCGCCAGCAGCCAGGCCGGGACAATCCAAGAGACCCAGTACTTC.